Listed here are 10 T cell receptor beta chains from one sample, sequenced in a study of blood T cell repertoires in COVID-19. Method: immunoSEQ multiplex PCR; TCRdb's copy keeps in-frame clones and lacks some. The sample carries 35,000 to 45,000 clones, about 90% recorded once. Sequencing used peripheral blood. All receptors derive from a man aged 45-65 years with active COVID-19.

The genes are TRBV9 and TRBJ1-2; a possible D gene is TRBD1 (5 bases). The CDR3 consists of 16 residues. The V end lost 0 bases, the J end lost 9 bases, and 21 bases lay between the germline ends. The germline gives CDR1 SGDLS, CDR2 YYNGEE. The CDR3 region has the DNA TGTGCCAGCAGCGTAGCGCCCCAAATCGGGACTTATAGCTACACCTTC. This sequence encodes CASSVAPQIGTYSYTF.

The chain is built from TRBV18 and TRBJ1-4; D gene ambiguous. Germline-derived CDR1 and CDR2 are KGHSH and LQKENI. V was shortened by 6 bases and J by 3 bases, with 11 bases between the two germline ends. This CDR3 region has 14 residues. CDR3 region: CASSYDTSNEKLFF. CDR3 bases: TGTGCCAGCTCGTACGACACCTCTAATGAAAAACTGTTTTTT.

The chain links TRBV11-2 to TRBJ2-1; 12 nucleotides agree with TRBD2. Trimming cost V 3 bases and J 5 bases; bases outside gene matches: 8. Germline V lookup: CDR1 SGHAT, CDR2 FQNNGV. CDR3 size: 17 residues. CDR3 DNA sequence: TGTGCCAGCAGCTTGGCTAGCGGGGGGGTTAAGGACAATGAGCAGTTCTTC. The encoded protein is CASSLASGGVKDNEQFF. Together with reference TRBV11-2 and TRBJ2-1, the CDR3 gives the full variable domain: EAGVAQSPRYKIIEKRQSVAFWCNPISGHATLYWYQQILGQGPKLLIQFQNNGVVDDSQLPKDRFSAERLKGVDSTLKIQPAKLEDSAVYLCASSLASGGVKDNEQFFGPGTRLTVL.

V is TRBV19 and J is TRBJ1-3; maybe TRBD1 (6 bases). The length of the CDR3 is 14 residues. Looked up from germline, CDR1 is LNHDA and CDR2 is SQIVND (reference sequence). V was clipped by 8 bases and J by 2 bases, with 13 bases between them. CDR3 DNA: TGTGCCAGTGGTACAGGGAACCCTGGAAACACCATATATTTT. Amino acids: CASGTGNPGNTIYF.

The V gene is TRBV11-2, the J gene TRBJ2-3; TRBD2 matches at 9 bases. CDR1 is SGHAT and CDR2 is FQNNGV in the germline V gene. The V and J ends lost 3 bases and 6 bases, in that order; junction bases with no gene match: 10. The CDR3 is made up of 16 amino acids. The CDR3 DNA reads as TGTGCCAGCAGCTTGTCGCTTAGCGGGGGCAGCGATACGCAGTATTTT. It yields the protein CASSLSLSGGSDTQYF.

The chain is built from TRBV3-1 (or the pseudogene TRBV3-2) and TRBJ1-2; D uncertain. Germline values: CDR1 LGHDT, CDR2 YNNKEL (reference sequence). Trimming took off 4 bases at V and 0 bases at J, with 9 bases between the two ends. The CDR3 covers 14 residues. The CDR3 sequence: CASSPAQANYGYTF. The CDR3, as DNA: TGTGCCAGCAGCCCCGCACAAGCTAACTATGGCTACACCTTC.

The V call is TRBV7-2, the J call TRBJ2-1; the D gene is possibly TRBD1 (6 bases). Trimming left V 5 bases short and J 12 bases short, with 20 bases between. The CDR3 has 14 residues. Germline CDR1 SGHTA, CDR2 FQGNSA. Here the CDR3 reads CASSPRTDFRVQFF. CDR3 nucleotide sequence: TGTGCCAGCAGCCCGAGGACAGACTTTCGCGTGCAGTTCTTC.

The chain links TRBV28 to TRBJ1-3, with 9 bases fitting TRBD1. Germline values: CDR1 MDHEN, CDR2 SYDVKM. Trimming cost V 4 bases and J 0 bases; bases outside gene matches: 10. The CDR3 sequence is 18 residues long. Written as DNA, the CDR3 is TGTGCCAGCAGTTCCGGGACAGGGCTTACTTTCTCTGGAAACACCATATATTTT. Protein: CASSSGTGLTFSGNTIYF.

This clone was observed a handful of times. V is TRBV2 and J is TRBJ2-7; 8 bases align to TRBD1. CDR1 and CDR2 from the germline V gene are SNHLY and FYNNEI. This CDR3 contains 13 residues. With 7 bases clipped from V and 2 bases from J, the junction kept 4 bases outside the gene matches. The CDR3 DNA reads as TGTGCCAGCACGAGGGACAGGACCTACGAGCAGTACTTC. Amino acids: CASTRDRTYEQYF.

The genes are TRBV19 and TRBJ2-7, with D perhaps TRBD2 (7 bases). V gave up 1 base and J gave up 3 bases, with 10 bases separating them. Looked up from germline, CDR1 is LNHDA and CDR2 is SQIVND (reference sequence). This CDR3 is 14 amino acids long. The CDR3 loop reads CASSIGGGGYEQYF. In DNA, the CDR3 is TGTGCCAGTAGTATAGGGGGGGGCGGCTACGAGCAGTACTTC. The whole variable domain, remainder taken from reference TRBV19 and TRBJ2-7, is DGGITQSPKYLFRKEGQNVTLSCEQNLNHDAMYWYRQDPGQGLRLIYYSQIVNDFQKGDIAEGYSVSREKKESFPLTVTSAQKNPTAFYLCASSIGGGGYEQYFGPGTRLTVT.